The rows below give T cell receptor beta chains drawn from one sample of a study of vaccination and CD4 T cells after COVID-19. No antigen is known for these receptors. In TCRdb, the PCR reads were re-called with MiXCR into one record per CDR3 protein. The table has roughly 9,900 distinct CDR3 sequences, 25% to 40% seen once. The sequencing sample was made of CD4+ T cells from blood, cultured in vitro. These receptors came from a human donor who had recovered from COVID-19. The CDR3 runs from the conserved cysteine through the conserved F or W. The D gene is left open where the match is weak. The size of a clone is reported for some rows only, either as once, few or many, or as a class for expanded clones.

j_gene: TRBJ2-7; v_gene: TRBV18; abundance: NA; len: 15; d_gene: TRBD1; CDR3nt: TGTGCCAGCTCACTGGGACAGGGTCGATCCTACGAGCAGTACTTC; CDR3aa: CASSLGQGRSYEQYF
j_gene: TRBJ1-2; v_gene: TRBV5-4; abundance: few; len: 12; d_gene: NA; CDR3nt: TGTGCCAGCAGCTTGGGGGTCGGCGGCTACACCTTC; CDR3aa: CASSLGVGGYTF
j_gene: TRBJ2-3; v_gene: TRBV20-1; abundance: few; len: 14; d_gene: NA; CDR3nt: TGCAGTGCTAGAGACGTACGCCGGGTGGATACGCAGTATTTT; CDR3aa: CSARDVRRVDTQYF
j_gene: TRBJ2-3; v_gene: TRBV6-2/TRBV6-3; abundance: NA; len: 14; d_gene: NA; CDR3nt: TGTGCCAGCAGTTACTCGACTGGGGCAGATACGCAGTATTTT; CDR3aa: CASSYSTGADTQYF
j_gene: TRBJ1-2; v_gene: TRBV28; abundance: few; len: 13; d_gene: NA; CDR3nt: TGTGCCAGCAGCACGGGAGGGGCGAATGGCTACACCTTC; CDR3aa: CASSTGGANGYTF
j_gene: TRBJ2-7; v_gene: TRBV28; abundance: NA; len: 13; d_gene: NA; CDR3nt: TGTGCCACCCGAGAAGGGGGTTTCAACAAGCAGTACTTC; CDR3aa: CATREGGFNKQYF
j_gene: TRBJ1-1; v_gene: TRBV29-1; abundance: few; len: 13; d_gene: NA; CDR3nt: TGCAGCGTTCATACCCTAGGAACAGCTGAAGCTTTCTTT; CDR3aa: CSVHTLGTAEAFF
j_gene: TRBJ2-1; v_gene: TRBV20-1; abundance: NA; len: 16; d_gene: NA; CDR3nt: TGCAGTGCTAGCGATAAGGGGCCGAGCTCCTACAATGAGCAGTTCTTC; CDR3aa: CSASDKGPSSYNEQFF
j_gene: TRBJ2-1; v_gene: TRBV7-9; abundance: NA; len: 11; d_gene: NA; CDR3nt: TGTGCCAGCAGCTTGGGGCGTGAGCAGTTCTTC; CDR3aa: CASSLGREQFF
j_gene: TRBJ2-7; v_gene: TRBV6-2/TRBV6-3; abundance: NA; len: 13; d_gene: NA; CDR3nt: TGTGCCAGCAGTTTTGGCAGGGGCTACGAGCAGTACTTC; CDR3aa: CASSFGRGYEQYF
j_gene: TRBJ2-3; v_gene: TRBV7-9; abundance: few; len: 14; d_gene: TRBD2; CDR3nt: TGTGCCAGCAGCTTCGGGGGGGGGACAGATACGCAGTATTTT; CDR3aa: CASSFGGGTDTQYF
j_gene: TRBJ1-5; v_gene: TRBV5-1; abundance: few; len: 16; d_gene: NA; CDR3nt: TGCGCCAGCAGCCCTGGCCACGGGGACAGCAATCAGCCCCAGCATTTT; CDR3aa: CASSPGHGDSNQPQHF
j_gene: TRBJ1-2; v_gene: TRBV18; abundance: NA; len: 15; d_gene: NA; CDR3nt: TGTGCCAGCTCGACGGAGGGCGGCACTAACTATGGCTACACCTTC; CDR3aa: CASSTEGGTNYGYTF
j_gene: TRBJ2-1; v_gene: TRBV18; abundance: few; len: 14; d_gene: NA; CDR3nt: TGTGCCAGCTCACCTGGCGACAGGTCCAATGAGCAGTTCTTC; CDR3aa: CASSPGDRSNEQFF
j_gene: TRBJ2-5; v_gene: TRBV7-9; abundance: few; len: 12; d_gene: NA; CDR3nt: TGTGCCAGCAGCTTAGATCTCGGGACCCAGTACTTC; CDR3aa: CASSLDLGTQYF
j_gene: TRBJ1-6; v_gene: TRBV25-1; abundance: NA; len: 16; d_gene: NA; CDR3nt: TGTGCCAGCAGTCAGACAGGCGTGAAGATCTATTCACCCCTCCACTTT; CDR3aa: CASSQTGVKIYSPLHF
j_gene: TRBJ2-7; v_gene: TRBV20-1; abundance: NA; len: 10; d_gene: NA; CDR3nt: TGCAGTGCTCGAGCTTACGAGCAGTACTTC; CDR3aa: CSARAYEQYF
j_gene: TRBJ2-1; v_gene: TRBV6-2/TRBV6-3; abundance: few; len: 14; d_gene: TRBD1; CDR3nt: TGTGCCAGCAGTGGGACAGGCTCCTACAATGAGCAGTTCTTC; CDR3aa: CASSGTGSYNEQFF
j_gene: TRBJ1-1; v_gene: TRBV10-1; abundance: few; len: 14; d_gene: NA; CDR3nt: TGCGCCAGCAGAGGGACCCCCTTAGCCACTGAAGCTTTCTTT; CDR3aa: CASRGTPLATEAFF
j_gene: TRBJ1-1; v_gene: TRBV19; abundance: few; len: 12; d_gene: NA; CDR3nt: TGTGCCAGTAGTATTGCCTCTAGGGAAGCTTTCTTT; CDR3aa: CASSIASREAFF
j_gene: TRBJ1-5; v_gene: TRBV5-6; abundance: few; len: 12; d_gene: TRBD1; CDR3nt: TGTGCCAGCAGCTTGGCTTCGGGACAGCAACATTTT; CDR3aa: CASSLASGQQHF
j_gene: TRBJ1-5; v_gene: TRBV6-2/TRBV6-3; abundance: few; len: 15; d_gene: NA; CDR3nt: TGTGCCAGCAGTTATCCGGGACCCGCGGGCCAGCCCCAGCATTTT; CDR3aa: CASSYPGPAGQPQHF
j_gene: TRBJ2-7; v_gene: TRBV6-5; abundance: NA; len: 13; d_gene: NA; CDR3nt: TGTGCCAGCAGTTACGACGGTTACTACGAGCAGTACTTC; CDR3aa: CASSYDGYYEQYF
j_gene: TRBJ1-1; v_gene: TRBV6-1; abundance: few; len: 15; d_gene: TRBD1; CDR3nt: TGTGCCAGCAGTGACAGGGACAGGGCGAACACTGAAGCTTTCTTT; CDR3aa: CASSDRDRANTEAFF
j_gene: TRBJ2-7; v_gene: TRBV24-1; abundance: few; len: 13; d_gene: TRBD1; CDR3nt: TGTGCCACCAGTGTCACAGGGGGCGTCGAGCAGTACTTC; CDR3aa: CATSVTGGVEQYF
j_gene: TRBJ2-7; v_gene: TRBV5-1; abundance: NA; len: 13; d_gene: TRBD1; CDR3nt: TGCGCCAGCAGCTTCACAGGGGTCAACGAGCAGTACTTC; CDR3aa: CASSFTGVNEQYF
j_gene: TRBJ1-6; v_gene: TRBV28; abundance: NA; len: 15; d_gene: NA; CDR3nt: TGTGCCAGCAGCCCCGGGCGGTTCTATAATTCACCCCTCCACTTT; CDR3aa: CASSPGRFYNSPLHF
j_gene: TRBJ1-2; v_gene: TRBV18; abundance: large; len: 17; d_gene: TRBD1; CDR3nt: TGTGCCAGCTCACCTCTTCTCGGGACAGGGGCGGACTATGGCTACACCTTC; CDR3aa: CASSPLLGTGADYGYTF
j_gene: TRBJ1-2; v_gene: TRBV7-2; abundance: few; len: 14; d_gene: NA; CDR3nt: TGTGCCAGCAGCCAACCGGGGTCCAACTATGGCTACACCTTC; CDR3aa: CASSQPGSNYGYTF
j_gene: TRBJ1-1; v_gene: TRBV20-1; abundance: NA; len: 11; d_gene: NA; CDR3nt: TGCAGTGCGACAACCAACACTGAAGCTTTCTTT; CDR3aa: CSATTNTEAFF
j_gene: TRBJ2-2; v_gene: TRBV7-3; abundance: few; len: 13; d_gene: NA; CDR3nt: TGTGCCAGCAGCTATGGAAACACCGGGGAGCTGTTTTTT; CDR3aa: CASSYGNTGELFF
j_gene: TRBJ1-2; v_gene: TRBV30; abundance: NA; len: 13; d_gene: TRBD1; CDR3nt: TGTGCCTGGGCCCCAGACAGGGACTATGGCTACACCTTC; CDR3aa: CAWAPDRDYGYTF
j_gene: TRBJ2-7; v_gene: TRBV27; abundance: few; len: 16; d_gene: NA; CDR3nt: TGTGCCAGCAGCTCCACGTTCTGGGGCAGCTCCTACGAGCAGTACTTC; CDR3aa: CASSSTFWGSSYEQYF
j_gene: TRBJ2-1; v_gene: TRBV6-2/TRBV6-3; abundance: NA; len: 15; d_gene: NA; CDR3nt: TGTGCCAGCAGAGCCAGGGCTGGCTCCTACAATGAGCAGTTCTTC; CDR3aa: CASRARAGSYNEQFF
j_gene: TRBJ2-7; v_gene: TRBV27; abundance: few; len: 13; d_gene: NA; CDR3nt: TGTGCCAGCAGTCGTGGGGATAGGTACGAGCAGTACTTC; CDR3aa: CASSRGDRYEQYF
j_gene: TRBJ1-5; v_gene: TRBV19; abundance: few; len: 15; d_gene: TRBD1; CDR3nt: TGTGCCAGTAGTATAGGGGGACAGGGCTATCAGCCCCAGCATTTT; CDR3aa: CASSIGGQGYQPQHF
j_gene: TRBJ2-3; v_gene: TRBV24-1; abundance: NA; len: 15; d_gene: TRBD2; CDR3nt: TGTGCCACCAGTGAAGGCGGGGGGCTTGGAGATACGCAGTATTTT; CDR3aa: CATSEGGGLGDTQYF